This T cell receptor (beta chain) was found in a study of cytomegalovirus exposure and HLA in healthy donors. Germline assignment: CDR1 KGHSH and CDR2 LQKENI. V shed 2 bases and J 3 bases; nucleotides not matched to a gene: 5. This CDR3 contains 15 residues. Study results and limitations: Later analysis reportedly placed an Asian-associated ancestry cluster below the approximately 730-donor mean in N-insertions. It was only CMV serostatus that was available as immune exposure information.

Note on this clone: Its antigen is still unknown.

The PCR ran on 60 Vbeta and 13 Jbeta primers. Profiled with immunoSEQ multiplex PCR; TCRdb holds only in-frame clones, not every one. The table lists approximately 180,000 clones, 70% to 90% of them singletons. The sequence was collected from a woman aged 25 to 39 in good health and CMV-seronegative. This chain links TRBV18 with TRBJ2-7, with 9 positions matching TRBD2. Source material: PBMCs. The CDR3 coding sequence is TGTGCCAGCTCACCAGCAGCGGGAGGCCTCTACGAGCAGTACTTC. Its translation: CASSPAAGGLYEQYF.